This TCR beta chain came from a study of identical twins. Whole-study findings and limits: Within twin pairs, the out-of-frame alpha sequences they shared showed excess low generation probability. Sharing of beta out-of-frame sequences by twins showed a weaker excess.

Germline loops: CDR1 KGHDR, CDR2 SFDVKD. Trimming pared 3 bases from V and 0 bases from J, leaving 8 bases between. There are 14 residues in the CDR3. Carrying unique molecular identifiers, the cDNA also gained a universal primer site through template switching. One entry per CDR3 protein, called by TCRdb with MiXCR from the 5' RACE reads. The sample contains about 530,000 distinct CDR3 sequences, about 15% of which appear only once. Worth noting for this clonotype: The antigen is not known.

This sample was also put to use in a study of yellow fever vaccine responses in identical twins. That work contributes: In identical twins, vaccine T cell responses appeared partly shared and partly individual.

The source of this sequence is a woman in her late teens or twenties in good health. The sample taken for sequencing was CD4+ T cells sorted from blood. This rearrangement joins TRBV24-1 to TRBJ2-7; D gene unclear. The CDR3 bases are TGTGCCACCAGTGATCGCGATAGCTCCTACGAGCAGTACTTC. The encoded protein is CATSDRDSSYEQYF.